This is a list of T cell receptor beta chains from one sample in a study of Ad26.COV2.S vaccination and SARS-CoV-2 variants. TCRdb's copy holds only in-frame clones and misses some; the assay was immunoSEQ multiplex PCR. The table records 440,000 or so clones, 80% to 95% of them present only once. Sequencing was performed on peripheral blood, taken in a trial of Ad26.COV2.S vaccine versus placebo. These receptors came from a person aged 18 to 59 who received the Ad26.COV2.S COVID-19 vaccine or a placebo. The CDR3 runs from the conserved cysteine through the conserved F or W. The order of the fields is CDR3 protein, CDR3 DNA, V gene, J gene, clone size, D gene. D genes are given only for firm matches. Expanded clones get a size class; other rows say once, few or many, or leave the size out.

CDR3: CASSPDGARDEQYF; DNA: TGTGCCAGCAGCCCAGACGGGGCACGTGACGAGCAGTACTTC; V: TRBV6-5; J: TRBJ2-7; size: -; D: -
CDR3: CASRWGTGDSPLHF; DNA: TGTGCCAGCAGGTGGGGGACAGGGGATTCACCCCTCCACTTT; V: TRBV2; J: TRBJ1-6; size: -; D: TRBD1
CDR3: CASTPSGEQYF; DNA: TGTGCCAGCACCCCGAGCGGCGAGCAGTACTTC; V: TRBV2; J: TRBJ2-7; size: -; D: -
CDR3: CASSHNYGYTF; DNA: TGTGCCAGCAGCCATAACTATGGCTACACCTTC; V: TRBV6-2/TRBV6-3; J: TRBJ1-2; size: -; D: -
CDR3: CASSPSGTRNWEQFF; DNA: TGTGCCAGCAGCCCTAGCGGGACTCGGAACTGGGAGCAGTTCTTC; V: TRBV7-9; J: TRBJ2-1; size: -; D: TRBD2
CDR3: CAWSSSYEQYF; DNA: TGTGCCTGGAGTAGCTCCTACGAGCAGTACTTC; V: TRBV30; J: TRBJ2-7; size: -; D: -
CDR3: CASSLEAGGHYEQYF; DNA: TGTGCCAGCAGCTTAGAGGCAGGGGGCCACTACGAGCAGTACTTC; V: TRBV11-2; J: TRBJ2-7; size: -; D: TRBD1
CDR3: CASSPGLRGNYGYTF; DNA: TGTGCCAGCTCACCTGGGCTTCGGGGTAACTATGGCTACACCTTC; V: TRBV18; J: TRBJ1-2; size: -; D: -
CDR3: CATSRDRSENTEAFF; DNA: TGTGCCACCAGCAGAGATCGTAGTGAGAACACTGAAGCTTTCTTT; V: TRBV15; J: TRBJ1-1; size: -; D: -
CDR3: CASSYISSPLHF; DNA: TGTGCCAGCAGCTATATAAGTTCACCCCTCCACTTT; V: TRBV28; J: TRBJ1-6; size: few; D: -
CDR3: CASSISQSYEQYF; DNA: TGTGCCAGTAGTATTTCTCAGTCCTACGAGCAGTACTTC; V: TRBV19; J: TRBJ2-7; size: -; D: -